This TCR beta chain stems from a study of graft-versus-host responses after intestinal transplantation. The CDR3 has 15 amino acids. V lost 6 bases to trimming and J lost 1 base, with 13 bases between them. Germline V gene data show CDR1 as SNHLY and CDR2 as FYNNEI. Using immunoSEQ multiplex PCR, the repertoire was profiled, and TCRdb retains in-frame clones only, with some absent. Of about 90,000 clones listed, roughly 90% are singletons. For this clone: The antigen is unknown.

This receptor was identified in a human donor who received an intestinal transplant. The chain recombines TRBV2 with TRBJ1-5, with D perhaps TRBD1 (5 bases). The input for sequencing was unstimulated CD8+ T cells sorted from spleen or lymph node cells, taken before intestinal transplant. CDR3 amino acids: CASSLDSLSNQPQHF. The DNA of the CDR3 is TGTGCCAGCAGCCTCGACAGTCTAAGCAATCAGCCCCAGCATTTT.